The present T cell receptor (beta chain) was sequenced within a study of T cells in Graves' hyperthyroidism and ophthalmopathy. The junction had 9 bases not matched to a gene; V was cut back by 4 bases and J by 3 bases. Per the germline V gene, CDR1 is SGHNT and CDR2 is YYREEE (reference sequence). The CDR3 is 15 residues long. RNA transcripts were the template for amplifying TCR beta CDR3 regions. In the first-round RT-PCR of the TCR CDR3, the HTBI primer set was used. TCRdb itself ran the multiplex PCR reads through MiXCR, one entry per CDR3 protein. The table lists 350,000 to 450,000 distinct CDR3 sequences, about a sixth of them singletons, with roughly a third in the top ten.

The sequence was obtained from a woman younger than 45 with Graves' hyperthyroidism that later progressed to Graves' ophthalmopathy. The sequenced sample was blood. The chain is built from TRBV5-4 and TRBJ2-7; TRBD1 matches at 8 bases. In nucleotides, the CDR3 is TGTGCCAGCAGCCATGCGACAGGGGAGGACTACGAGCAGTACTTC. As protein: CASSHATGEDYEQYF.